One sample yielded the 13 T cell receptor beta chains listed below, sequenced in a study of T cell clonality in common variable immunodeficiency. Assay: immunoSEQ multiplex PCR; the TCRdb copy retains only in-frame clones and omits some. The counts give tens of thousands of clones, none of them seen only once; about 10% is held by the top ten. The source material was peripheral blood mononuclear cells. The receptors were gathered from a person aged 18 to 69 in good health.

This clone has at least ten counts. The read ends 3 residues early relative to the CDR3; the germline J gene fills the gap. The chain links TRBV10-3 to TRBJ1-2; tentative D call: TRBD1 (5 bases). This CDR3 comprises 16 residues. V lost 2 bases and J lost 4, with 17 bases in between. The V gene's germline CDR1 is ENHRY and CDR2 SYGVKD. CDR3 DNA, as far as it was read: TGTGCCATCAGTGAGCGGCCTACAGGTGGGGCCTATGGC. This encodes CAISERPTGGAYG. The whole CDR3 reads CAISERPTGGAYGYTF.

This clone was counted at least ten times. The read finishes 3 residues shy of the CDR3 end, and the germline J gene is used to complete it. The chain combines TRBV19 with TRBJ2-1; the match to TRBD2 covers 7 bases. The V gene's germline CDR1 is LNHDA and CDR2 SQIVND (reference sequence). The CDR3 is made up of 16 amino acids. V was pared by 6 bases and J by 3 bases, with 11 bases of the junction left unmatched. CDR3 protein: CASSLMVAGDYNEQFF. The CDR3 DNA, read in part, is TGTGCCAGTAGCCTGATGGTAGCGGGTGACTACAATGAG.

This clone was recorded at least ten times. The CDR3 is cut off 3 residues early in the read; its end comes from the germline J gene. The gene calls are TRBV20-1 and TRBJ1-6; 7 nucleotides align to TRBD1. V lost 6 bases, J lost 9 bases, and 8 bases stayed unmatched. CDR3 length equals 13 residues. From germline, CDR1 is DFQATT and CDR2 SNEGSKA (reference sequence). The CDR3 reads CSAQGGPSSPLHF. The CDR3 DNA, read in part, is TGCAGTGCCCAAGGGGGCCCGAGTTCACCC.

This clone was detected ten times or more. CDR3 sequence reads: CGWVDREKNIQYF. Partial CDR3 DNA: TGCGGATGGGTGGACAGGGAGAAAAACATT. This chain joins TRBV20-1 and TRBJ2-4; 8 bases are a match to TRBD1. Read data end 3 residues before the CDR3 end; the end is taken from the germline J gene. CDR1 is DFQATT and CDR2 is SNEGSKA in the germline V gene (reference sequence). CDR3 length: 13 amino acids.

This clone came up many times. The read falls 3 residues short of the CDR3 end, and the missing part is taken from the germline J gene. The chain joins TRBV18 to TRBJ2-1; 7 bases agree with TRBD2. V shed 3 bases, J shed 5 bases, and the junction held 1 base outside the gene matches. The CDR3 totals 13 residues. Germline assignment: CDR1 KGHSH and CDR2 LQKENI. The CDR3 DNA, read in part, is TGTGCCAGCTCACCGGGACTAAACAATGAG. Translated: CASSPGLNNE. The whole CDR3 sequence is CASSPGLNNEQFF.

This clone came up many times. The CDR3 extends 3 residues past the end of the read, so its final part is completed from the germline J gene. V gene TRBV5-4 combines with J gene TRBJ1-1, with no clear D. The V gene lost 1 base and the J gene lost 5 bases, with 9 bases spanning the gap. Germline assignment: CDR1 SGHNT and CDR2 YYREEE (reference sequence). The CDR3 has 13 residues. CDR3 residues: CASSLYEATEAFF. Partial CDR3 DNA: TGTGCCAGCAGCTTGTACGAGGCTACTGAA.

Many counts were recorded for this clone. The CDR3 end lies 3 residues beyond the end of the read and is filled in from the germline J gene. The J gene is TRBJ1-1, the V gene TRBV15; 9 bases match TRBD1. Unmatched junction bases numbered 11, after V lost 0 bases and J lost 3 bases. Germline V gives CDR1 LNHNV, CDR2 YYDKDF (reference sequence). The CDR3 is made up of 18 amino acids. The DNA read from the CDR3 is TGTGCCACCAGCAGAGATTTTATTTCGGGACAGGGATACACTGAA. This translates into CATSRDFISGQGYTE. From start to end, the CDR3 is CATSRDFISGQGYTEAFF.

At least ten counts were recorded for this clone. The read terminates 3 residues before the CDR3 end, so the remaining end is supplied by the germline J gene. This chain joins TRBV19 and TRBJ1-3; D unclear. CDR1 and CDR2 from the germline V gene are LNHDA and SQIVND (reference sequence). Trimming removed 5 bases from V and 0 bases from J, with 14 bases in between. This CDR3 contains 16 residues. CDR3 amino acids: CASSPPPAGSGNTIYF. Partial CDR3 DNA: TGTGCCAGTAGTCCCCCCCCGGCGGGCTCTGGAAACACC. The whole variable domain, remainder taken from reference TRBV19 and TRBJ1-3, is DGGITQSPKYLFRKEGQNVTLSCEQNLNHDAMYWYRQDPGQGLRLIYYSQIVNDFQKGDIAEGYSVSREKKESFPLTVTSAQKNPTAFYLCASSPPPAGSGNTIYFGEGSWLTVV.

This clone has at least ten counts. The observed sequence ends 3 residues before the CDR3 terminus, with the missing tail filled in from the germline J gene. J is TRBJ2-5 and V is TRBV13; 7 bases are a match to TRBD2. The germline V gene encodes CDR1 PRHDT and CDR2 FYEKMQ (reference sequence). CDR3 length: 13 residues. V lost 5 bases, J lost 7 bases, and 7 bases stayed unmatched. The CDR3 protein is CASSPRASGTQYF. The sequenced CDR3 bases are TGTGCCAGCAGCCCAAGGGCTAGCGGGACC. The whole variable domain, filled in from reference TRBV13 and TRBJ2-5, reads AAGVIQSPRHLIKEKRETATLKCYPIPRHDTVYWYQQGPGQDPQFLISFYEKMQSDKGSIPDRFSAQQFSDYHSELNMSSLELGDSALYFCASSPRASGTQYFGPGTRLLVL.

In its sample, this clone was seen many times. The missing CDR3 end, 3 residues past where the read stops, is filled in from the germline J gene. The chain is built from TRBV29-1 and TRBJ1-1; D is perhaps TRBD1 (5 bases). V shed 4 bases and J shed 3 bases, with 12 bases lying between them. CDR1 is SQVTM and CDR2 is ANQGSEA in the germline V gene. The CDR3 contains 13 residues. The covered CDR3 bases are TGCAGCGTTGTTCGGCAGGGCGACACTGAA. As protein: CSVVRQGDTE. The whole CDR3 region reads CSVVRQGDTEAFF.

In this sample, this clone turned up many times. The CDR3 is cut off 3 residues early in the read; its end comes from the germline J gene. The chain recombines TRBV12-5 with TRBJ2-3; D call uncertain. This CDR3 comprises 13 residues. Trimming removed 1 base at V and 8 bases at J, with 10 bases between. The germline V gene has CDR1 LGHNT and CDR2 FRNRAP. CDR3 DNA, as far as it was read: TGTGCTAGTGGTTTGGACCTTAGCCCTACG. Its translation is CASGLDLSPT. The whole CDR3 is CASGLDLSPTQYF. Filled out from reference TRBV12-5 and TRBJ2-3, the complete variable domain reads DARVTQTPRHKVTEMGQEVTMRCQPILGHNTVFWYRQTMMQGLELLAYFRNRAPLDDSGMPKDRFSAEMPDATLATLKIQPSEPRDSAVYFCASGLDLSPTQYFGPGTRLTVL.

The table lists this clone with many counts. CDR3 region: CASSVFQLNTEAFF. The part of the CDR3 DNA that was read is TGTGCCAGCAGTGTTTTTCAGTTGAACACTGAA. V is TRBV2 and J is TRBJ1-1; the D is unclear. The DNA ends 3 residues before the CDR3 does, and the rest of the CDR3 is filled in from the germline J gene. Trimming took off 4 bases at V and 0 bases at J, with 9 bases between the two ends. CDR1 and CDR2 from the germline V gene are SNHLY and FYNNEI. CDR3 length: 14 amino acids.

On this clone itself: The read ends 3 residues before the CDR3 terminus; that terminus is restored from the germline J gene. J is TRBJ1-2 and V is TRBV7-2; D remains ambiguous. Germline lookup yields CDR1 SGHTA and CDR2 FQGNSA. This CDR3 has 13 residues. Trimming took 5 bases from V and 5 from J, leaving 12 bases between them. The sequenced CDR3 bases are TGTGCCAGCAGCCTAGGGTTGCGTTATGGC. Residues: CASSLGLRYG. The CDR3 in full is CASSLGLRYGYTF.